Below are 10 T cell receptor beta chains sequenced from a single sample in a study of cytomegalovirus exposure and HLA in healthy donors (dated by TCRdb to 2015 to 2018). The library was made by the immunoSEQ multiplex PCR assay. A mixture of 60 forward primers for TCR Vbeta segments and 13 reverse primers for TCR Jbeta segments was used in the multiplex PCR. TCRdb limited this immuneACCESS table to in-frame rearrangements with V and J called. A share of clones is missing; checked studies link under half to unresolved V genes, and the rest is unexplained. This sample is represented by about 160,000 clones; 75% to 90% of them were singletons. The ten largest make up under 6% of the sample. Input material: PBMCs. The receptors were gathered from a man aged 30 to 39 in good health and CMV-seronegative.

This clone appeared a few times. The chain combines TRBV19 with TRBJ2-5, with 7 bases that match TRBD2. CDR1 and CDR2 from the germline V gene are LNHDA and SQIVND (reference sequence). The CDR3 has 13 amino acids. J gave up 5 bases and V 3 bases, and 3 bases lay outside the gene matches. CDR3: CASSMGGVETQYF. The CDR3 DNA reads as TGTGCCAGTAGTATGGGAGGGGTGGAGACCCAGTACTTC.

The CDR3 nucleotides read TGCGCCAGCAGCTTGGCCTTTGACTGGCCGCGTAATGAAAAACTGTTTTTT. This gives the protein CASSLAFDWPRNEKLFF. The V and J genes are TRBV5-1 and TRBJ1-4; no clear D gene. This CDR3 comprises 17 residues. The ends were cut back, 0 bases at V and 4 bases at J, with 16 bases in the middle. Germline lookup yields CDR1 SGHRS and CDR2 YFSETQ.

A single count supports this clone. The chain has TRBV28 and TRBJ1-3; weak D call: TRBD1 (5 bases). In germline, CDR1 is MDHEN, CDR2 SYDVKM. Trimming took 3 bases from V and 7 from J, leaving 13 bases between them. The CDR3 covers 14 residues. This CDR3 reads CASSLRDSLNTIYF. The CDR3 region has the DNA TGTGCCAGCAGTTTGCGGGACTCCCTCAACACCATATATTTT.

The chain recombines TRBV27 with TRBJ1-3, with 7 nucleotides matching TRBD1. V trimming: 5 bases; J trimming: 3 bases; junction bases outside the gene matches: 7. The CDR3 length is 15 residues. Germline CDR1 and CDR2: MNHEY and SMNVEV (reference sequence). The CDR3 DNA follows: TGTGCCAGCAGTAGAGACAGGGAAGATGGAAACACCATATATTTT. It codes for CASSRDREDGNTIYF.

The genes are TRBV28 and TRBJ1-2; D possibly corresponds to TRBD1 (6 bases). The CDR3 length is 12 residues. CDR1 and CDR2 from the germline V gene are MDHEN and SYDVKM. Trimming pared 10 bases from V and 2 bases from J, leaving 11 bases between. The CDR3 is CATLDRNYGYTF. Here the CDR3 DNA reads TGTGCCACCTTAGACAGGAACTATGGCTACACCTTC.

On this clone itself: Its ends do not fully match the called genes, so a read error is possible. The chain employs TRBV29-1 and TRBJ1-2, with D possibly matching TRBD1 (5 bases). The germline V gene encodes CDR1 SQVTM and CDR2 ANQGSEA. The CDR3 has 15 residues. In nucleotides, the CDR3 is TGCAGCGTCGGTGCGATGACAGCCACTAACTATGGCTACATCTTC. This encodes CSVGAMTATNYGYIF.

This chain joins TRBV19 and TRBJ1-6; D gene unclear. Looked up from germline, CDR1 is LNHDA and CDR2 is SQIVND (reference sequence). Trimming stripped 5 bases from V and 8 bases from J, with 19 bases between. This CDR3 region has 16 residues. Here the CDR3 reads CASSGPDRDSDSPLHF. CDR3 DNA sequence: TGTGCCAGTAGTGGCCCGGACCGAGATAGCGATTCACCCCTCCACTTT.

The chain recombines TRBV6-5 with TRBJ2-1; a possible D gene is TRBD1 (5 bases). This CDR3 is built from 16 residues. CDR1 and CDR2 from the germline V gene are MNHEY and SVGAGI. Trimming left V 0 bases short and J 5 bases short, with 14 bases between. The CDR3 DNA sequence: TGTGCCAGCAGTTACTCTCCAGGGTGGAAGAACAATGAGCAGTTCTTC. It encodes CASSYSPGWKNNEQFF.

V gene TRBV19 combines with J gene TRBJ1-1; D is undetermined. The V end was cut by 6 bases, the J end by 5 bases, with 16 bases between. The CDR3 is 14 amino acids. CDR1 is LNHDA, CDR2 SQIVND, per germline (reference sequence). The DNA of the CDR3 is TGTGCCAGTAGGGCAGGACGGGGAGGGACTGAAGCTTTCTTT. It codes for CASRAGRGGTEAFF.

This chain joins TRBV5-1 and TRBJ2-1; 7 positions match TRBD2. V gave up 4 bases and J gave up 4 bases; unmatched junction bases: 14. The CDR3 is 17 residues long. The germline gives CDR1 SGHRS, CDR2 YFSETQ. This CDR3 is CASSQTRGGGAYNEQFF. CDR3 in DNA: TGCGCCAGCAGCCAAACCCGCGGGGGAGGGGCGTACAATGAGCAGTTCTTC.